This T cell receptor beta chain appears in the sequencing data of a study of cytomegalovirus exposure and HLA in healthy donors. The CDR3 extends over 13 amino acids. Trimming removed 5 bases from V and 3 bases from J, with 8 bases in between. CDR1 MNHEY and CDR2 SMNVEV come from the germline V gene (reference sequence). Regarding this clone: What it binds is not known.

The repertoire was sequenced with immunoSEQ multiplex PCR; TCRdb's copy has only in-frame clones and lacks some. The table records around 300,000 clones, approximately 86% of them present only once. Study-wide results and limits: There were around 160 TCR beta chains listed as cytomegalovirus-associated. While the bulk of TCR sequences proved rare, some public TCRs turned up in many donors. A few of the chains that were CMV-associated were confirmed in vitro to be specific for CMV antigens. Reports credit the classifier with highly specific, highly sensitive diagnosis of cytomegalovirus status.

The origin of this receptor is a woman younger than 45 in good health and CMV-seropositive. The specimen was PBMCs. The rearrangement uses TRBV27 and TRBJ1-5; D not certain. The CDR3 loop is CASSLSINQPQHF. The CDR3 bases are TGTGCCAGCAGTCTGTCTATCAATCAGCCCCAGCATTTT.